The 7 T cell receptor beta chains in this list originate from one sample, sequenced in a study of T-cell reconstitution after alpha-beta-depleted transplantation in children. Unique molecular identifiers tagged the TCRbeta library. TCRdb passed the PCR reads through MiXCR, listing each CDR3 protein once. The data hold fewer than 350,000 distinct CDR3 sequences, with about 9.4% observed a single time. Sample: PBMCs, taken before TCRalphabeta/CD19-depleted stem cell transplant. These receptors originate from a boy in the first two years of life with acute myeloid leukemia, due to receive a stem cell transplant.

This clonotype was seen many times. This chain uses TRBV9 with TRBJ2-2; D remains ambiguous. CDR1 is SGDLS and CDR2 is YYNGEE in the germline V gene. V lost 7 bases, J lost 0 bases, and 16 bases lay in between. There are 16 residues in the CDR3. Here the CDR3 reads CASSFGTASNTGELFF. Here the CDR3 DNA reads TGTGCCAGCTCTTTCGGAACGGCCTCGAACACCGGGGAGCTGTTTTTT.

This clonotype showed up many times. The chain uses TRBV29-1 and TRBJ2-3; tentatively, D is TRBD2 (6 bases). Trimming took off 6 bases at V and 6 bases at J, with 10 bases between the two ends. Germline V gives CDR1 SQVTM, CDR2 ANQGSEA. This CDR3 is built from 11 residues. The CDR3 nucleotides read TGCAGCGTGTTGGAGGGGGATACGCAGTATTTT. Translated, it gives CSVLEGDTQYF.

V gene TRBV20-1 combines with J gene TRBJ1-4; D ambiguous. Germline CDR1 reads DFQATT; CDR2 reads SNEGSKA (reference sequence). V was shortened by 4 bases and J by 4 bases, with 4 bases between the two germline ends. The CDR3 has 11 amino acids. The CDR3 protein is CSAKLNEKLFF. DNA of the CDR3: TGCAGTGCTAAACTTAATGAAAAACTGTTTTTT.

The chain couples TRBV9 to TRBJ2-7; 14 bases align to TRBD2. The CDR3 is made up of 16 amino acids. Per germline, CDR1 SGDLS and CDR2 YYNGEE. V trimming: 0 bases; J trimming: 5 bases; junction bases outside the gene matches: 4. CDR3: CASSVETSGGVHEQYF. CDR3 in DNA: TGTGCCAGCAGCGTAGAGACTAGCGGGGGGGTCCACGAGCAGTACTTC.

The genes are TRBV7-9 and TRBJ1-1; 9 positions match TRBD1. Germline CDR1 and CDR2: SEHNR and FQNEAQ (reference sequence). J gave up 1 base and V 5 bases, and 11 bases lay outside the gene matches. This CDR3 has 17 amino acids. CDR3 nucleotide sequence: TGTGCCAGCAGCACCCCTCCGGGACAGGGAACGAACACTGAAGCTTTCTTT. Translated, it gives CASSTPPGQGTNTEAFF. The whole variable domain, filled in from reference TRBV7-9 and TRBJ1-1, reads DTGVSQNPRHKITKRGQNVTFRCDPISEHNRLYWYRQTLGQGPEFLTYFQNEAQLEKSRLLSDRFSAERPKGSFSTLEIQRTEQGDSAMYLCASSTPPGQGTNTEAFFGQGTRLTVV.

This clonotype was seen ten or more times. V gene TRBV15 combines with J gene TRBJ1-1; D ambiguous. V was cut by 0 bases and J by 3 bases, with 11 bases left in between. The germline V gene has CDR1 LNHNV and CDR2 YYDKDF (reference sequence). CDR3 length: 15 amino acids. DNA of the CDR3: TGTGCCACCAGCAGAGATGGCCTTCGGGACACTGAAGCTTTCTTT. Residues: CATSRDGLRDTEAFF.

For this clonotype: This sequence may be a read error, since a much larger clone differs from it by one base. CDR3 sequence reads: CGWVPGGRETQDF. The DNA for the CDR3 is TGCGGGTGGGTTCCAGGGGGCCGAGAGACCCAGGACTTC. The chain carries TRBV29-1 and TRBJ2-5; 8 nucleotides match TRBD1. This CDR3 has 13 amino acids. The germline CDR1 and CDR2 sequences are SQVTM and ANQGSEA.